This TCR beta chain appears in the sequencing data of a study of blood T cell repertoires in COVID-19. Study overall: Samples came from the United States, Italy and Spain, spanning acute and convalescent COVID-19.

Profiling relied on immunoSEQ multiplex PCR, and the TCRdb table lists in-frame clones only, not all of them. In the table there are 250,000 or so clones, roughly 84% of which are singletons. V gave up 0 bases and J gave up 0 bases, with 12 bases separating them. The germline gives CDR1 WSHSY, CDR2 SAAADI. This CDR3 has 17 amino acids. Participant ages covered about 18 to 89 years across 25 or so US areas. Up to 2 weeks before entering the study, exposed participants had met a COVID-19 case. Source material: PBMCs or T cells enriched from blood (not recorded which). The chain employs TRBV10-2 and TRBJ1-5; D is undetermined. The TCR sequence derives from a woman aged 45-60 years who had been exposed to COVID-19. The CDR3 spells CASSESITDYSNQPQHF. The CDR3, as DNA: TGCGCCAGCAGTGAGTCGATAACAGACTATAGCAATCAGCCCCAGCATTTT.